This entry describes one TCR beta chain. No antigen is known for it. These data come from a study of cytomegalovirus exposure and HLA in healthy donors. Study-wide results and limits: Cytomegalovirus status, reportedly, was diagnosed with high specificity and sensitivity by the classifier. Most subjects had HLA-A and HLA-B alleles reportedly predicted accurately by TCR beta sequences. Most TCR beta V segments were productive about 90% or about 30% of the time in an earlier analysis.

It was with 60 Vbeta and 13 Jbeta primers that the PCR ran. Clones were sequenced by immunoSEQ multiplex PCR, and TCRdb holds only the in-frame ones, with some missing. The sample lists about 210,000 clones; around 83% were seen once. Germline CDR1 and CDR2: SGHRS and YFSETQ. The CDR3 consists of 14 residues. V gave up 3 bases and J gave up 7 bases; unmatched junction bases: 7. This TCR was recovered from a woman between 45 and 65 years old in good health and CMV-seropositive. The gene calls are TRBV5-1 and TRBJ1-1, with 9 bases that match TRBD1. Sequences were obtained from PBMCs. The CDR3 loop reads CASSSRQGESEAFF. As DNA, the CDR3 is TGCGCCAGCAGCTCCAGACAGGGGGAAAGTGAAGCTTTCTTT.